This T cell receptor beta chain derives from a study of siplizumab effects on memory and regulatory T cells. Broader study findings: The study found that siplizumab significantly reduced alloreactive sequences traceable to unstimulated CD4+ memory cells. Most proliferating CD4+ or CD8+ clones, roughly 75-95%, had no naive or memory assignment.

Germline V gives CDR1 MNHNS, CDR2 SASEGT. This CDR3 spans 14 amino acids. Trimming removed 2 bases from V and 6 bases from J, with 13 bases in between. Sequenced by immunoSEQ multiplex PCR; TCRdb stores in-frame clones only, minus some. The sample records about 85,000 clones, more than 85% being singletons. Concerning this clone: As yet, its antigen is unknown.

The specimen sequenced was CD8+ T cells sorted from blood. V gene TRBV6-1 combines with J gene TRBJ1-1; D may be TRBD1 (5 bases). The sequence was collected from a human donor in good health. In nucleotides, the CDR3 is TGTGCCAGCAGTGAATGGGCGCCGGGGGCTGAAGCTTTCTTT. It translates to CASSEWAPGAEAFF.